This TCR beta chain came from a study of cytotoxic CD8 clonotypes in ibrutinib-treated CLL (dated by TCRdb to the early 2020s). Study-level background: The cohort was composed of about 10 relapsed/refractory and about 16 treatment-naive patients; IGHV unmutated status was identified in 17 to 18 patients. Cryopreserved peripheral blood mononuclear cells were collected before treatment, at response, and at either disease progression or sustained remission. Every sample from remission and from progressive disease was obtained while the patients were still on ibrutinib. On average, each sample yielded around 250,000 productive templates and about 100,000 productive rearrangements. Of the 86 participants in the trial, about two dozen had longitudinal samples available. Responses were partial in 25 or so patients and complete in 2; after median approximately 66 months follow-up, around 15 stayed in remission and some twelve progressed. Response samples were obtained after a median of around 11 months of treatment, with a range of roughly 6 to 40 months. General study outcomes and caveats: Sampling times were not matched between sustained-remission and progressing patients, and lymph node repertoires were not studied. Clonality increased at ibrutinib response, stayed stable in sustained remission, and fell back toward baseline at progression. At baseline, clonality was higher than in age-matched healthy donors and showed a strong correlation with circulating CD8+ T-cell counts. Public clonotypes were rare and either contracted or stayed stable during treatment, and the rise in clonality at ibrutinib response reflected the expansion of private clonotypes.

Sample time point, as interpreted from the label and publication: less than 30 months on ibrutinib. For TCR beta library preparation, roughly 2.1 micrograms of genomic DNA were isolated from cryopreserved PBMCs. Longitudinal blood samples from CLL patients on ibrutinib monotherapy underwent high-throughput TCR beta sequencing. The patients took part in an open-label, single-center phase 2 trial of ibrutinib monotherapy. The goal of deep resolution MiSeq sequencing was a depth between 1 in 1 million and 1 in 200,000 T cells, and coverage averaged 10x per clonotype. TCR beta libraries were generated with the immunoSEQ hsTCRB Kit. In the original analysis: The data were analyzed with ImmunoSEQ Analyzer and ImmunoSEQ Data Assistant, and V, D and J gene assignments followed IMGT definitions. Clonality, which ranges from 0 to 1, was calculated as one minus the normalized Shannon entropy of productive rearrangement frequencies. Only overrepresented clonotypes making up at least 0.05% of each patient's repertoire were included in the public clonotype analysis. Roughly 13 age-matched healthy donor repertoires from immuneACCESS were used as controls for clonality. The clones in this table, taken by TCRdb from immuneACCESS, are in-frame only. Not every clone is retained; where verified, under half of the shortfall comes from an unresolved V gene, and the cause of the rest is unknown. V and J calls and clone size follow that table, whereas D and trimming were derived from the DNA. The sample table shows some 100,000 clones, and 45% to 65% are seen once. More than 35% of the sample is in the top ten clones.

Of note for this clone: Which antigen it targets is not known. One base away there is no much larger clone; base qualities are not given.

The source was PBMCs, collected after 24 months of ibrutinib treatment. The sequence came from a human donor with chronic lymphocytic leukemia.

The CDR3 amino acid sequence is: CTTQQGGNYGYTF. The sequenced DNA is TGCACCACCCAGCAGGGGGGTAACTATGGCTACACCTTC. Recombination linked TRBV29-1 to TRBJ1-2; a stretch of 7 junction bases matches TRBD1. The CDR1 and CDR2 encoded by the germline V gene are SQVTM and ANQGSEA. The cysteine opens and the phenylalanine closes a CDR3 of 13 amino acids. Only the CDR3 region is kept as DNA, spanning 39 bases read in frame from base 1.